A selection of T cell receptor beta chains follows, all from one sample in a study of T cell responses to AZD1222 COVID-19 vaccine. Assay used: immunoSEQ multiplex PCR; TCRdb lists only in-frame clones, some missing. The data hold about 140,000 clones, with around 90% observed a single time. Sequences were derived from peripheral blood, sampled on day 0 of AZD1222 vaccination. These receptors came from an adult in good health. Each CDR3 is given with its conserved first and last residue. D genes are given only for firm matches. Expanded clones get a size class; other rows say once, few or many, or leave the size out.

. | TRBJ1-5 | TRBV15 | TRBD1 | TGTGCCACCAGCAGAGATATCGCGACAGGGCTTAGCAATCAGCCCCAGCATTTT | CATSRDIATGLSNQPQHF
. | TRBJ2-1 | TRBV18 | TRBD2 | TGTGCCAGCTCACCCCCAGGCGGGGGAAGCTCCTACAATGAGCAGTTCTTC | CASSPPGGGSSYNEQFF
. | TRBJ2-7 | TRBV25-1 | . | TGTGCCAGCCCCTACGACGAGCAGTACTTC | CASPYDEQYF
. | TRBJ1-4 | TRBV5-8 | . | TGTGCCAGCAGCTTGAGGGGGACTAATGAAAAACTGTTTTTT | CASSLRGTNEKLFF
few | TRBJ1-5 | TRBV5-6 | . | TGTGCCAGCAGCTTCGGACAAGGACCCTCAAATCAGCCCCAGCATTTT | CASSFGQGPSNQPQHF
. | TRBJ2-7 | TRBV5-6 | . | TGTGCCAGCAGCTTTGGTCCGCAGGGTCTCGAGCAGTACTTC | CASSFGPQGLEQYF
. | TRBJ2-1 | TRBV15 | TRBD1 | TGTGCCACCAGCAGCGGACAGGGGGCCGTAAATGAGCAGTTCTTC | CATSSGQGAVNEQFF
. | TRBJ1-2 | TRBV10-3 | . | TGTGCCATCGCTAGGGCGAAGGGGGAGGGCTACACCTTC | CAIARAKGEGYTF
. | TRBJ2-1 | TRBV28 | TRBD2 | TGTGCCAGCAGTTTACGGGGAGGGTCCTACAATGAGCAGTTCTTC | CASSLRGGSYNEQFF
. | TRBJ2-1 | TRBV11-2 | TRBD2 | TGTGCCAGCAGCTTAGGAGGACTAGCGGACAATGAGCAGTTCTTC | CASSLGGLADNEQFF
. | TRBJ1-1 | TRBV27 | TRBD1 | TGTGCCAGCAGTTTCGGGACAGAGAACACTGAAGCTTTCTTT | CASSFGTENTEAFF
. | TRBJ1-1 | TRBV19 | . | TGTGCCAGTAGCCCACTTCGGGGGCGGTCGAACACTGAAGCTTTCTTT | CASSPLRGRSNTEAFF
once | TRBJ2-3 | TRBV4-3 | TRBD1 | TGCGCCAGCAGCCAAGATAGTGGGACAGGGAGGAATACGCAGTATTTT | CASSQDSGTGRNTQYF
. | TRBJ1-2 | TRBV30 | . | TGTGCCTGGATGTGGGTGGGCTATGGCTACACCTTC | CAWMWVGYGYTF
. | TRBJ1-1 | TRBV2 | TRBD1 | TGTGCCAGCGGGCTCCGGGGGACAGATGAAGCTTTCTTT | CASGLRGTDEAFF
. | TRBJ2-5 | TRBV18 | . | TGTGCCAGCTCACCCCGGACAGCTCAAGAGACCCAGTACTTC | CASSPRTAQETQYF
. | TRBJ2-1 | TRBV7-9 | TRBD2 | TGTGCCAGCAGCAATAGCGGGAGGTCCTACAATGAGCAGTTCTTC | CASSNSGRSYNEQFF
. | TRBJ2-5 | TRBV5-1 | . | TGCGCCAGCAGCATCGGGACATTGAGGGAGACCCAGTACTTC | CASSIGTLRETQYF
. | TRBJ1-6 | TRBV2 | . | TGTGCCAGCAGCCGGATCGTCACCCCTCCACCCCTCCACTTT | CASSRIVTPPPLHF
. | TRBJ2-3 | TRBV4-3 | . | TGCGCCAGCAGCCAAGCAGGGCCCGGGGATACGCAGTATTTT | CASSQAGPGDTQYF
. | TRBJ1-5 | TRBV7-2 | . | TGTGCCAGCAGCTTTACCGACAGGACCCAGCCCCAGCATTTT | CASSFTDRTQPQHF
. | TRBJ2-7 | TRBV7-2 | . | TGTGCCAGCAGCTTAGCGGGGGAGTTGGCATCCTACGAGCAGTACTTC | CASSLAGELASYEQYF
. | TRBJ1-1 | TRBV30 | . | TGTGCCTGGAGCCCACAGACGAACACTGAAGCTTTCTTT | CAWSPQTNTEAFF
. | TRBJ2-7 | TRBV7-9 | . | TGTGCCAGCAGCTCAGGGGCGACAGCCTACGAGCAGTACTTC | CASSSGATAYEQYF
. | TRBJ1-1 | TRBV29-1 | . | TGCAGGACGGGGGAATCGAACACTGAAGCTTTCTTT | CRTGESNTEAFF
. | TRBJ2-7 | TRBV28 | . | TGTGCCAGCATCTCACCCCCGGGTAGCTCCTACGAGCAGTACTTC | CASISPPGSSYEQYF
. | TRBJ1-1 | TRBV19 | . | TGTGCCAGTACCATACGGGGCAGGGAGAGTTCGAGCGCTGAAGCTTTCTTT | CASTIRGRESSSAEAFF
. | TRBJ2-2 | TRBV27 | . | TGTGCCAGCAGTCGGTCCAGTTTGCGGGAAATGAACACCGGGGAGCTGTTTTTT | CASSRSSLREMNTGELFF
. | TRBJ1-1 | TRBV12-3/TRBV12-4 | . | TGTGCCAGCAGTTTTGGAGGCAGAGCTTTCTTT | CASSFGGRAFF
. | TRBJ2-7 | TRBV3-1/TRBV3-2 | . | TGTGCCAGCAGCCCCCTAACGGGGGCGAGCTACGAGCAGTACTTC | CASSPLTGASYEQYF
. | TRBJ1-4 | TRBV6-5 | . | TGTGCCAGTTCTTTGAGTGGGACTAATGAAAAACTGTTTTTT | CASSLSGTNEKLFF
. | TRBJ2-3 | TRBV6-2/TRBV6-3 | TRBD2 | TGTGCCAGCAGTTACTCACCGGGACTAGCCGCAGATACGCAGTATTTT | CASSYSPGLAADTQYF
. | TRBJ2-2 | TRBV19 | . | TGTGCCAGTAGTGCAACAGGGAGTCTGAACACCGGGGAGCTGTTTTTT | CASSATGSLNTGELFF
. | TRBJ1-6 | TRBV27 | TRBD1 | TGTGCCAGCAGGACCACAGGGGGCTTTAATTCACCCCTCCACTTT | CASRTTGGFNSPLHF
. | TRBJ2-2 | TRBV5-8 | . | TGTGCCAGCAGCTTTTCTTGGGGGTCCGGGGAGCTGTTTTTT | CASSFSWGSGELFF
. | TRBJ2-1 | TRBV11-3 | TRBD2 | TGTGCCAGCAGCTTAAGGAGCGGGGGGGACAATGAGCAGTTCTTC | CASSLRSGGDNEQFF
. | TRBJ2-5 | TRBV7-2 | . | TGTGCCAGCAGCGCTGAGGAGACCCAGTACTTC | CASSAEETQYF
. | TRBJ1-1 | TRBV6-2/TRBV6-3 | . | TGTGCCAGCAGTTCGATCAACCAATTGAACACTGAAGCTTTCTTT | CASSSINQLNTEAFF
. | TRBJ2-1 | TRBV7-3 | . | TGTGCCAGCAGCTCCCGGGATCTCTATGAGCAGTTCTTC | CASSSRDLYEQFF
. | TRBJ1-4 | TRBV7-7 | . | TGTGCTAGCAGCTTAGGGAGGAGTCAGGGTAATGAAAAACTGTTTTTT | CASSLGRSQGNEKLFF
. | TRBJ2-3 | TRBV5-6 | . | TGTGCCAGCAGCTCAACAGATACGCAGTATTTT | CASSSTDTQYF
. | TRBJ2-7 | TRBV11-2 | . | TGTGCCAGCAGCAAATCGGCGACCTACGAGCAGTACTTC | CASSKSATYEQYF
. | TRBJ1-1 | TRBV28 | . | TGTGCCAGCAGTTTGAGGTACAGGAGGAACACTGAAGCTTTCTTT | CASSLRYRRNTEAFF